Each of the 30 T cell receptor beta chains below was sequenced from the same sample in a study of post-analysis software for immune sequencing data. Study outcomes and limitations: The study found TRBV5-6, TRBV5-1 and TRBV20-1 among about 5 TRBV segments more frequent in patients than controls.

Every TCR beta cDNA library bore unique molecular identifiers. In TCRdb, the PCR reads were re-called with MiXCR into one record per CDR3 protein. The sample lists roughly 700,000 distinct CDR3 sequences; about 27% were seen once. No antigen is known for these receptors. Sample: blood. The receptors shown here come from a girl aged 10-17 years with multiple sclerosis.

V usage is TRBV29-1 and J usage is TRBJ2-3; D not resolved. Per the germline V gene, CDR1 is SQVTM and CDR2 is ANQGSEA. The CDR3 consists of 12 residues. Trimming removed 7 bases at V and 2 bases at J, with 10 bases between. As DNA, the CDR3 is TGCAGCGATGGTCGGTTCACAGATACGCAGTATTTT. This encodes CSDGRFTDTQYF.

The CDR3 sequence: CSATISGTDTQYF. The CDR3 DNA reads TGCAGTGCTACGATTAGCGGCACAGATACGCAGTATTTT. This chain joins TRBV20-1 and TRBJ2-3; perhaps TRBD2 as D (5 bases). The CDR3 loop spans 13 amino acids. Germline V gene lookup returns CDR1 DFQATT and CDR2 SNEGSKA (reference sequence). The V end lost 4 bases, the J end lost 1 base, and 9 bases lay between the germline ends.

The chain joins TRBV7-2 to TRBJ2-5; D uncertain. Germline lookup yields CDR1 SGHTA and CDR2 FQGNSA. Between the trimmed V and J ends, which lost 4 bases and 4 bases, there was a span of 13 bases. The CDR3 runs to 14 residues. CDR3 in amino acids: CASSSRVARETQYF. In nucleotides, the CDR3 is TGTGCCAGCAGCTCTAGAGTGGCCCGAGAGACCCAGTACTTC.

On this clonotype: A single base separates this from a much larger clone, so it may be a read error. CDR3: CSATGANYGYTF. The CDR3, as DNA: TGCAGTGCTACTGGGGCAAACTATGGCTACACCTTC. The gene calls are TRBV20-1 and TRBJ1-2, with D perhaps TRBD1 (5 bases). Trimming cost V 4 bases and J 2 bases, with 8 bases left between them. Germline values: CDR1 DFQATT, CDR2 SNEGSKA (reference sequence). This CDR3 spans 12 amino acids.

The chain combines TRBV6-1 with TRBJ1-2; D unclear. The germline gives CDR1 MNHNS, CDR2 SASEGT. V was pared by 4 bases and J by 2 bases, with 14 bases between. The CDR3 consists of 15 residues. CDR3 protein: CASSGTATDNYGYTF. In DNA form, the CDR3 reads TGTGCCAGCAGTGGAACAGCTACTGACAACTATGGCTACACCTTC.

The chain employs TRBV12-3 or TRBV12-4 and TRBJ2-3; 9 bases agree with TRBD2. The J segment lost 7 bases and the V segment lost 6 bases, leaving 8 bases of the junction unmatched. The CDR3 extends over 14 amino acids. The CDR3: CASRLSGRINTQYF. CDR3 in DNA: TGTGCCAGCAGACTGAGCGGGAGGATAAATACGCAGTATTTT.

CDR3 sequence: CASSSGETRYEQYF. In DNA, the CDR3 is TGTGCCAGCAGTTCGGGGGAGACCCGTTACGAGCAGTACTTC. The V gene is TRBV28, the J gene TRBJ2-7; a possible D gene is TRBD2 (6 bases). This CDR3 comprises 14 residues. V was clipped by 4 bases and J by 4 bases, with 14 bases between them. The germline V gene has CDR1 MDHEN and CDR2 SYDVKM.

There are a few counts of this clonotype. The CDR3 bases are TGTGCCAGCAGTTACAGGGGTGATGAAAAACTGTTTTTT. Encoded protein: CASSYRGDEKLFF. This chain uses TRBV6-6 with TRBJ1-4, with a possible D match to TRBD1 (5 bases). Trimming left V 2 bases short and J 6 bases short, with 7 bases between. Germline loops: CDR1 MNHNY, CDR2 SVGAGI (reference sequence). The CDR3 consists of 13 residues.

The chain joins TRBV6-2 or TRBV6-3 to TRBJ2-2, with a possible D match to TRBD2 (5 bases). Per the germline V gene, CDR1 is MNHEY and CDR2 is SVGEGT. The CDR3 totals 14 residues. V was cut by 7 bases and J by 6 bases, with 15 bases left in between. This CDR3 reads CASNPWSGPGELFF. The CDR3, as DNA: TGTGCCAGCAACCCCTGGAGCGGTCCCGGGGAGCTGTTTTTT.

This clonotype appeared many times. V is TRBV6-5 and J is TRBJ2-5; 8 positions agree with TRBD2. CDR3 length: 18 amino acids. J lost 2 bases, V lost 2 bases, and 13 bases had no gene match. The V gene's germline CDR1 is MNHEY and CDR2 SVGAGI. In nucleotides, the CDR3 is TGTGCCAGCAGTTACCAGTGGGTCGGCGGGAGGTCACAAGAGACCCAGTACTTC. The encoded protein is CASSYQWVGGRSQETQYF.

The V call is TRBV6-5, the J call TRBJ1-6; D gene ambiguous. CDR1 and CDR2 from the germline V gene are MNHEY and SVGAGI. The V gene lost 7 bases and the J gene lost 5 bases, with 15 bases spanning the gap. CDR3 length equals 15 residues. The CDR3, as DNA: TGTGCCAGCAACGTAGGAGGGATTGATAATTCACCCCTCCACTTT. Its translation is CASNVGGIDNSPLHF.

This chain links TRBV10-1 with TRBJ2-5; TRBD2 might be the D (5 bases). Germline CDR1 WNHNN, CDR2 SYGVQD (reference sequence). The CDR3 is 16 residues long. Between the trimmed V and J ends, which lost 0 bases and 5 bases, there was a span of 16 bases. The CDR3 nucleotides are TGCGCCAGCAGTGAGTCGGAGGAACCCGTCCGGGAGACCCAGTACTTC. This sequence encodes CASSESEEPVRETQYF.

The chain is built from TRBV20-1 and TRBJ2-5; 10 nucleotides align to TRBD1. The V segment lost 3 bases and the J segment 5 bases; nucleotides outside the gene matches: 15. This CDR3 has 17 residues. Germline V gives CDR1 DFQATT, CDR2 SNEGSKA (reference sequence). CDR3 coding DNA: TGCAGTGCTAGGCCCTTACTTCCGGGACAGGGGCGTGAGACCCAGTACTTC. It yields the protein CSARPLLPGQGRETQYF.

J is TRBJ2-2 and V is TRBV28; TRBD2 agrees at 7 bases. V was clipped by 8 bases and J by 4 bases; unmatched bases: 7. This CDR3 has 14 residues. Germline V lookup: CDR1 MDHEN, CDR2 SYDVKM. The CDR3 DNA reads as TGTGCCAGCTCGGGAGGCGTCGGCACCGGGGAGCTGTTTTTT. Translating it yields CASSGGVGTGELFF. The full variable domain, in which reference TRBV28 and TRBJ2-2 provide the parts outside the CDR3, is DVKVTQSSRYLVKRTGEKVFLECVQDMDHENMFWYRQDPGLGLRLIYFSYDVKMKEKGDIPEGYSVSREKKERFSLILESASTNQTSMYLCASSGGVGTGELFFGEGSRLTVL.

This clonotype occurred a few times. CDR3 amino acids: CSVDTRQGVYGYTF. In nucleotides, the CDR3 is TGCAGCGTTGACACAAGACAGGGGGTCTATGGCTACACCTTC. The chain combines TRBV29-1 with TRBJ1-2, with 9 positions matching TRBD1. The CDR3 is 14 amino acids. Germline values: CDR1 SQVTM, CDR2 ANQGSEA. Unmatched junction bases numbered 6, after V lost 3 bases and J lost 4 bases.

The chain recombines TRBV12-5 with TRBJ2-3; 9 bases line up with TRBD1. The CDR3 extends over 16 amino acids. V was clipped by 5 bases and J by 1 base; unmatched bases: 7. Germline loops: CDR1 LGHNT, CDR2 FRNRAP. The CDR3 DNA reads as TGTGCTAGTGGTCCCTGGACAGGGGCGCGCACAGATACGCAGTATTTT. As protein: CASGPWTGARTDTQYF.

This clonotype has only a few counts. The chain recombines TRBV19 with TRBJ2-3, with D perhaps TRBD1 (6 bases). Deletions cut 3 bases from V and 1 base from J, with 11 bases between. The CDR3 is 15 amino acids. CDR1 and CDR2 (germline): LNHDA, SQIVND (reference sequence). Here the CDR3 DNA reads TGTGCCAGTAGTATGGACAGAAGACGCACAGATACGCAGTATTTT. Its protein is CASSMDRRRTDTQYF.

The chain recombines TRBV7-2 with TRBJ1-1; D is undetermined. CDR3 length: 14 amino acids. The germline V and J ends were trimmed by 3 bases and 0 bases, with 8 bases remaining between them. The germline V gene encodes CDR1 SGHTA and CDR2 FQGNSA. CDR3 in DNA: TGTGCCAGCAGCTTGGCACCGGTGAACACTGAAGCTTTCTTT. It specifies CASSLAPVNTEAFF. Full variable domain (outside the CDR3, taken from reference TRBV7-2 and TRBJ1-1): GAGVSQSPSNKVTEKGKDVELRCDPISGHTALYWYRQSLGQGLEFLIYFQGNSAPDKSGLPSDRFSAERTGGSVSTLTIQRTQQEDSAVYLCASSLAPVNTEAFFGQGTRLTVV.

This chain links TRBV12-3 or TRBV12-4 with TRBJ2-1, with D hard to call. This CDR3 comprises 15 residues. The V end was cut by 5 bases, the J end by 7 bases, with 18 bases between. Here the CDR3 DNA reads TGTGCCAGCAGTCCCATCGGAGACCCTGGGAATGAGCAGTTCTTC. Translating gives CASSPIGDPGNEQFF.

This chain links TRBV27 with TRBJ2-3; the D gene could be TRBD1 or TRBD2 (5 bases each). V was pared by 0 bases and J by 2 bases, with 9 bases between. The CDR3 sequence is 15 residues long. The germline V gene encodes CDR1 MNHEY and CDR2 SMNVEV (reference sequence). The CDR3 region is CASSLSEGYTDTQYF. Here the CDR3 DNA reads TGTGCCAGCAGTTTATCTGAGGGGTACACAGATACGCAGTATTTT.

The chain employs TRBV12-3 or TRBV12-4 and TRBJ1-1; 12 bases match TRBD1. This CDR3 is built from 18 residues. V shed 7 bases, J shed 1 base, and the junction held 13 bases outside the gene matches. The CDR3 loop is CASNWDRGLIWGNTEAFF. DNA for the CDR3: TGTGCCAGCAATTGGGACAGGGGGCTTATCTGGGGGAACACTGAAGCTTTCTTT.

A few counts support this clonotype. This chain joins TRBV6-1 and TRBJ2-5; D tentatively reads TRBD1 or TRBD2 (6 bases each). V lost 2 bases to trimming and J lost 4 bases, with 14 bases between them. The CDR3 runs to 15 residues. Germline V gene lookup returns CDR1 MNHNS and CDR2 SASEGT. CDR3 coding DNA: TGTGCCAGCAGTGAATCGCCTTGGGGGGCAGAGACCCAGTACTTC. Protein sequence: CASSESPWGAETQYF.

The gene calls are TRBV5-1 and TRBJ1-1; D gene uncertain. Per the germline V gene, CDR1 is SGHRS and CDR2 is YFSETQ. V lost 4 bases, J lost 0 bases, and 10 bases lay in between. The CDR3 runs to 14 residues. CDR3 nucleotide sequence: TGCGCCAGCAGCAAAGGACTTATGAACACTGAAGCTTTCTTT. Encoded protein: CASSKGLMNTEAFF. The variable domain in full, with the rest retrieved from reference TRBV5-1 and TRBJ1-1, is KAGVTQTPRYLIKTRGQQVTLSCSPISGHRSVSWYQQTPGQGLQFLFEYFSETQRNKGNFPGRFSGRQFSNSRSEMNVSTLELGDSALYLCASSKGLMNTEAFFGQGTRLTVV.

The chain combines TRBV9 with TRBJ2-7; D gene unclear. Germline V gene lookup returns CDR1 SGDLS and CDR2 YYNGEE. The length of the CDR3 is 13 residues. V lost 0 bases and J lost 4, with 8 bases in between. CDR3 amino acids: CASSVDPVYEQYF. DNA of the CDR3: TGTGCCAGCAGCGTAGACCCGGTATACGAGCAGTACTTC.

This clonotype occurred a few times. This chain links TRBV6-6 with TRBJ1-1; no reliable D call. V lost 5 bases to trimming and J lost 1 base, with 8 bases between them. Germline V CDR1 and CDR2: MNHNY, SVGAGI (reference sequence). The length of the CDR3 is 13 residues. The DNA of the CDR3 is TGTGCCAGCAGTCGCGGAGAGAACACTGAAGCTTTCTTT. Its protein is CASSRGENTEAFF.

A few counts support this clonotype. This chain uses TRBV5-1 with TRBJ2-2; D gene unclear. CDR3 length: 15 residues. Per the germline V gene, CDR1 is SGHRS and CDR2 is YFSETQ. Deletions cut 0 bases from V and 5 bases from J, with 11 bases between. Here the CDR3 reads CASSLDGVVTGELFF. The CDR3 nucleotides are TGCGCCAGCAGCTTGGACGGCGTCGTTACCGGGGAGCTGTTTTTT.

The chain is built from TRBV5-1 and TRBJ2-3; 9 positions agree with TRBD2. V trimming: 3 bases; J trimming: 1 base; junction bases outside the gene matches: 6. Germline V CDR1 and CDR2: SGHRS, YFSETQ. CDR3 length equals 16 residues. In DNA form, the CDR3 reads TGCGCCAGCAGCTCCGGTTCTAGCGGGGGCACAGATACGCAGTATTTT. It encodes CASSSGSSGGTDTQYF.

This chain joins TRBV12-3 or TRBV12-4 and TRBJ1-2; D is unclear. This CDR3 is built from 14 residues. The germline V and J ends were trimmed by 3 bases and 1 base, with 9 bases remaining between them. The CDR3 is CASSLGLVNYGYTF. The CDR3 DNA reads TGTGCCAGCAGTTTGGGGTTAGTTAACTATGGCTACACCTTC.

The chain uses TRBV20-1 and TRBJ2-1, with TRBD2 as a possible D gene (6 bases). Looked up from germline, CDR1 is DFQATT and CDR2 is SNEGSKA (reference sequence). The CDR3 loop spans 14 amino acids. Trimming cost V 6 bases and J 4 bases, with 16 bases left between them. The CDR3 is CSATPSVSYNEQFF. Written as DNA, the CDR3 is TGCAGTGCCACCCCTAGCGTCTCTTACAATGAGCAGTTCTTC.

There are a few counts of this clonotype. This rearrangement joins TRBV7-2 to TRBJ1-6; possibly TRBD1 for D (6 bases). CDR3 size: 15 residues. Germline V gene data show CDR1 as SGHTA and CDR2 as FQGNSA. V shed 4 bases and J shed 9 bases, with 16 bases lying between them. The CDR3: CASSYKQGTISPLHF. The DNA for the CDR3 is TGTGCCAGCAGCTACAAACAGGGCACAATTTCACCCCTCCACTTT.